This T cell receptor (beta chain) is from a study of CD8 T cells in Susac syndrome. The CD8+ and CD4+ T cells were isolated magnetically using a negative isolation approach, whereas the TEMRA cells were enriched by FACS. RNA in amounts of roughly 0.5 to 1 ug was reverse transcribed with random hexamers. TCRdb called the immunoSEQ multiplex PCR reads again in MiXCR, with one record for every CDR3 protein. The sample comprises 150,000 to 200,000 distinct CDR3 sequences, roughly nine tenths of which are singletons, and 0.08% rests with the top ten. Germline V lookup: CDR1 DFQATT, CDR2 SNEGSKA (reference sequence). V lost 0 bases to trimming and J lost 3 bases; unmatched junction nucleotides: 4. There are 15 residues in the CDR3.

Sequencing was done on a sample of CD4+ T cells from PBMCs. This chain uses TRBV20-1 with TRBJ2-3, with TRBD1 identical over 9 bases. This clonotype was sampled from a human donor in good health. This CDR3 reads CSARDPGTGTDTQYF. The CDR3 coding sequence is TGCAGTGCTAGAGATCCAGGGACAGGGACAGATACGCAGTATTTT.